This TCR beta chain came from a study of blood T cell repertoires in COVID-19 (dated by TCRdb to the early 2020s). In the study overall: Collaborator samples came from the United States, Italy and Spain and covered acute and convalescent phases of COVID-19. The material from the prospective study consisted of cDNA or gDNA derived from T cells, B-cell-depleted T cells, or PBMCs. The repertoires were made available in a free public database intended to serve as a resource for research on the immune response to SARS-CoV-2. The samples were drawn from two sources: the first 160 participants of the ongoing ImmuneRACE study, and 1,200 or so subjects contributed by 6 global collaborators. Nearly every sample came with metadata listing a de-identified subject ID, COVID-19 status, age in years and sex. Where HLA class I and class II types were available, the types were taken from metadata supplied by the sample provider, not from assay-based typing. Subjects who had been exposed to COVID-19, were actively infected with it, or had recovered from it provided the deeply sampled blood TCRbeta repertoires that made up the dataset. The investigation overall reported the following: The amount of clinical and demographic metadata varied by source and participant and was provided uncurated.

V loses 4 bases at its end and J loses 6 bases; junction bases beyond the gene matches: 14. The CDR3 goes from the cysteine to the phenylalanine over 16 residues. Only the CDR3 region is kept as DNA, spanning 48 bases read in frame from base 1. In the germline V gene (reference sequence), CDR1 corresponds to MNHNY and CDR2 to SVGAGI. Remarks on this clone: The specificity of this receptor is unknown. No qualities accompany the bases; no much larger clone lies one base away.

In Seattle, one collaborating source enrolled patients while the infection was active and tracked those patients longitudinally over the course of disease. Each collaborating institution followed its own protocols to collect whole blood in K2EDTA tubes. For TCRbeta analysis, collaborators shipped samples in one of three forms: frozen whole blood, isolated PBMCs, or DNA extracted from either of those sample types. The immunoSEQ Assay, a bias-controlled multiplex PCR, was used to amplify TCRbeta CDR3 regions from genomic DNA. The authors' analysis ran thus. The number of nucleated cells in each sample was estimated from the amplification of reference gene primers within the assay. To quantify the absolute abundance of each unique TCRbeta CDR3 rearrangement, sequence reads were collapsed and filtered. For each sample, productive Simpson clonality was calculated as the square root of Simpson's diversity index across productive rearrangements. TCRdb carries this immuneACCESS record with in-frame sequences only. Its versions omit some clonotypes, under half of them owing to an unresolved V gene in the studies checked, with the rest unexplained. V and J calls and clone size are copied from that table; D and trimming were computed from the DNA. Here the sample has fewer than 650,000 clones; 85% to 90% occur a single time. The ten largest make up roughly 8% of the sample.

Sequenced sample: peripheral blood. The rearrangement joined TRBV6-6 to TRBJ1-2; 7 nucleotides in the junction match TRBD1. This receptor was obtained from a woman between 50 and 59 years old with COVID-19, enrolled during active disease. CDR3 sequence: CASSSFAQGVGDGYTF. The DNA is TGTGCCAGCAGTTCCTTCGCCCAGGGGGTTGGGGATGGCTACACCTTC.